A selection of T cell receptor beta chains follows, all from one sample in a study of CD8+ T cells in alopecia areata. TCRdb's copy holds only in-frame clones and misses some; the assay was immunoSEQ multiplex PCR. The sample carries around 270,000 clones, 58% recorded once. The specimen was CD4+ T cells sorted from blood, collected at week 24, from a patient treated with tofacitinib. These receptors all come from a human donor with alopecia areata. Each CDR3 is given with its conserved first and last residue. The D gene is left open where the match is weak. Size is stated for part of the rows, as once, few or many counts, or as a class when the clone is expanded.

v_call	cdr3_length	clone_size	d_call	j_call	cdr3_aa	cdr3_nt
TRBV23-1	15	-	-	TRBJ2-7	CARSSLLCASYEQYF	TGCGCCAGAAGTTCCCTACTATGTGCATCCTACGAGCAGTACTTC
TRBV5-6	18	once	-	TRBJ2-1	CASTSGTGHRGGYNEQFF	TGTGCCAGCACCAGCGGGACAGGCCACCGGGGGGGCTACAATGAGCAGTTCTTC
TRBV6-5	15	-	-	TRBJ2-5	CASSYGIGGPETQYF	TGTGCCAGCAGTTACGGAATCGGGGGCCCAGAGACCCAGTACTTC
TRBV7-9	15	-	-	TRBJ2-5	CASSSRDTSQETQYF	TGTGCCAGCAGCTCACGGGACACCTCACAAGAGACCCAGTACTTC
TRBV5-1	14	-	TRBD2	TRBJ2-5	CASSPTSGGETQYF	TGCGCCAGCAGCCCCACTAGCGGGGGAGAGACCCAGTACTTC
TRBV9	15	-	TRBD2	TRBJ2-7	CASSVSGGSSYEQYF	TGTGCCAGCAGCGTTAGCGGGGGAAGCTCCTACGAGCAGTACTTC
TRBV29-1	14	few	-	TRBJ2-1	CSGGTDPLGNEQFF	TGCAGCGGAGGGACGGACCCCTTAGGAAATGAGCAGTTCTTC
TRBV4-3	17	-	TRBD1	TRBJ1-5	CASSQALHRGRFLPQHF	TGCGCCAGCAGCCAAGCCCTCCACAGGGGGCGTTTTCTGCCCCAGCATTTT
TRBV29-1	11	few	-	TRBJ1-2	CTSLQGEGYTF	TGCACCTCGCTACAGGGAGAAGGCTACACCTTC
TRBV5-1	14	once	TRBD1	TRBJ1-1	CASSRWDRGSEAFF	TGCGCCAGCAGCAGATGGGACAGGGGGTCTGAAGCTTTCTTT
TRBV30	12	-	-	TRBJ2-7	CAWSDSPYEQYF	TGTGCCTGGAGTGACAGTCCCTACGAGCAGTACTTC
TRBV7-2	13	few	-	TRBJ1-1	CASSLGQNTEAFF	TGTGCCAGCAGCTTAGGACAGAACACTGAAGCTTTCTTT
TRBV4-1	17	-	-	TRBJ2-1	CASSQEKRGRTYNEQFF	TGCGCCAGCAGCCAAGAGAAGAGGGGCCGTACCTACAATGAGCAGTTCTTC
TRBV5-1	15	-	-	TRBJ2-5	CASLPAPGLQETQYF	TGCGCCAGCCTACCGGCCCCTGGCCTACAAGAGACCCAGTACTTC
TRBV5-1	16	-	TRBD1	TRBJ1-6	CASSSSLRDSNSPLHF	TGCGCCAGCAGCTCCTCACTTCGGGACAGCAATTCACCCCTCCACTTT
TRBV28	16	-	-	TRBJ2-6	CASSLRTGPLSNVLTF	TGTGCCAGCAGTTTGAGGACGGGCCCCCTATCCAACGTCCTGACTTTC
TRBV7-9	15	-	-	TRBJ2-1	CASSLGVGTHNEQFF	TGTGCCAGCAGCTTAGGAGTAGGGACTCACAATGAGCAGTTCTTC
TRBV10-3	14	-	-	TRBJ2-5	CAIWDGGFQETQYF	TGTGCCATCTGGGACGGAGGTTTCCAAGAGACCCAGTACTTC
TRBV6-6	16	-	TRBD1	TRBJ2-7	CASSSSRQGASYEQYF	TGTGCCAGCAGTTCTTCCCGACAGGGCGCGTCGTACGAGCAGTACTTC
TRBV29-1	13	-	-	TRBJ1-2	CSAERAGSYGYTF	TGCAGCGCCGAGCGGGCAGGGAGTTATGGCTACACCTTC
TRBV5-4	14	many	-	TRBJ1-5	CASSLRGVDQPQHF	TGTGCCAGCAGCCTTAGGGGGGTCGATCAGCCCCAGCATTTT
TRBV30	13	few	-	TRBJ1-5	CAWSLGGGQPQHF	TGTGCCTGGAGTTTGGGGGGCGGGCAGCCCCAGCATTTT
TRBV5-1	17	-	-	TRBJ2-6	CASSLEIIHSGANVLTF	TGCGCCAGCAGCTTGGAAATCATCCACTCTGGGGCCAACGTCCTGACTTTC
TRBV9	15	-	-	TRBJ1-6	CASSVDIGDNSPLHF	TGTGCCAGCAGCGTAGATATCGGCGATAATTCACCCCTCCACTTT
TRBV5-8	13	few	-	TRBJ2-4	CASSQPTKNIQYF	TGTGCCAGCAGCCAACCCACCAAAAACATTCAGTACTTC
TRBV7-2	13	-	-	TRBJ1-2	CASSLLDSPGYTF	TGTGCCAGCAGCTTATTGGACAGTCCTGGCTACACCTTC
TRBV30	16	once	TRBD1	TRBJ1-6	CAWSVRPGQGGSPLHF	TGTGCCTGGAGTGTACGGCCGGGACAGGGTGGTTCACCCCTCCACTTT
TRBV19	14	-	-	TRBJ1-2	CASSPTGGIYGYTF	TGTGCCAGTAGTCCAACAGGTGGAATCTATGGCTACACCTTC
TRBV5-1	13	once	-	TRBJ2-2	CASSWEDTGELFF	TGCGCCAGCAGCTGGGAAGACACCGGGGAGCTGTTTTTT
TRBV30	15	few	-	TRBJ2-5	CAWSVLSTGQETQYF	TGTGCCTGGAGTGTCCTCTCGACAGGCCAAGAGACCCAGTACTTC
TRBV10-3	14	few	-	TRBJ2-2	CAIGLSDRAGELFF	TGTGCCATCGGACTCTCTGATCGCGCCGGGGAGCTGTTTTTT
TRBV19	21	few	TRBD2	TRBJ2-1	CASSIGPMRRGITTNYNEQFF	TGTGCCAGTAGTATCGGTCCGATGCGGCGGGGGATCACCACAAACTACAATGAGCAGTTCTTC
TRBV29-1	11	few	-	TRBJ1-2	CSTFRDEGYTF	TGCAGCACCTTCCGGGACGAAGGCTACACCTTC
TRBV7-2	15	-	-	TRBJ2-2	CASSLYVLSSGELFF	TGTGCCAGCAGCTTATATGTGTTAAGCTCCGGGGAGCTGTTTTTT
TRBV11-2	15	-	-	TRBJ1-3	CASSFRQGVRNTIYF	TGTGCCAGCAGCTTCCGGCAGGGAGTGCGAAACACCATATATTTT
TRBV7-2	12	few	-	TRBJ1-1	CASSSGAGGAFF	TGTGCCAGCAGCTCGGGAGCCGGGGGAGCTTTCTTT
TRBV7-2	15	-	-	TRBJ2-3	CASSPRRPLGDTQYF	TGTGCCAGCAGCCCACGTCGCCCCCTCGGCGATACGCAGTATTTT
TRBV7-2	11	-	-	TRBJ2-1	CASSTYNEQFF	TGTGCCAGCAGCACCTACAATGAGCAGTTCTTC
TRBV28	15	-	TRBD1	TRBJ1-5	CASSYRDRGYQPQHF	TGTGCCAGCAGTTACCGGGACAGGGGATATCAGCCCCAGCATTTT
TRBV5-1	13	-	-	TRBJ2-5	CASSFGQQETQYF	TGCGCCAGCAGTTTCGGGCAGCAAGAGACCCAGTACTTC
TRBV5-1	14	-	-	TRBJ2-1	CASSGSGSYNEQFF	TGCGCCAGCAGTGGGAGCGGCTCCTACAATGAGCAGTTCTTC
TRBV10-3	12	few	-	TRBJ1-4	CAISESLEKLFF	TGTGCCATCAGTGAGTCCTTGGAAAAACTGTTTTTT
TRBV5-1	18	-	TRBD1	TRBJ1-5	CASSPGSGQGRSNQPQHF	TGCGCCAGCAGCCCCGGCTCGGGACAGGGAAGGAGCAATCAGCCCCAGCATTTT
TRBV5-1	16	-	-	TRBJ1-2	CASSSNSQGSFYGYTF	TGCGCCAGCAGCTCCAACTCACAGGGATCTTTTTATGGCTACACCTTC
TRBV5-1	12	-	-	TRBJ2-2	CASSVNTGELFF	TGCGCCAGCAGCGTGAACACCGGGGAGCTGTTTTTT